These 28 T cell receptor beta chains originate from one sample sequenced in a study of cytomegalovirus exposure and HLA in healthy donors. It was with 60 Vbeta and 13 Jbeta primers that the PCR ran. Sequenced by immunoSEQ multiplex PCR; TCRdb stores in-frame clones only, minus some. The sample includes 100,000 or so clones, roughly 84% seen only once; the top ten take 1.2%. What was sequenced was PBMCs. The receptors shown here come from a woman aged 18-29 years in good health and CMV-seronegative.

The genes are TRBV6-5 and TRBJ1-2, with a weak D call TRBD1 (5 bases). Germline-derived CDR1 and CDR2 are MNHEY and SVGAGI. The CDR3 extends over 16 amino acids. Deletions cut 2 bases from V and 3 bases from J, with 16 bases between. The CDR3 here is CASSYNRLTVDYGYTF. Written as DNA, the CDR3 is TGTGCCAGCAGTTACAACAGGTTGACCGTCGACTATGGCTACACCTTC.

Here the CDR3 reads CASIGGVVTGELFF. The CDR3 region has the DNA TGTGCCAGCATAGGAGGGGTGGTCACCGGGGAGCTGTTTTTT. V and J are TRBV2 and TRBJ2-2; tentatively, D is TRBD2 (6 bases). Trimming stripped 7 bases from V and 4 bases from J, with 13 bases between. The CDR3 covers 14 residues. In germline, CDR1 is SNHLY, CDR2 FYNNEI.

V usage is TRBV11-2 and J usage is TRBJ2-1; the D gene is possibly TRBD1 (5 bases). Germline assignment: CDR1 SGHAT and CDR2 FQNNGV. CDR3 length: 17 residues. V was clipped by 5 bases and J by 2 bases, with 19 bases between them. CDR3 residues: CASSPWPGQDTYNEQFF. The CDR3 nucleotides are TGTGCCAGCAGCCCCTGGCCCGGACAAGACACCTACAATGAGCAGTTCTTC.

The chain uses TRBV5-4 and TRBJ2-1; 7 bases line up with TRBD2. Germline loops: CDR1 SGHNT, CDR2 YYREEE (reference sequence). This CDR3 contains 16 residues. Trimming at V came to 2 bases and at J to 1 base, leaving 6 bases not matched to a gene. CDR3 sequence reads: CASSFRGVPSYNEQFF. DNA for the CDR3: TGTGCCAGCAGCTTCCGGGGGGTTCCTTCCTACAATGAGCAGTTCTTC.

Only a few counts were recorded for this clone. The chain has TRBV28 and TRBJ2-1, with D possibly being TRBD2 (5 bases). The germline V and J ends were trimmed by 7 bases and 2 bases, with 15 bases remaining between them. This CDR3 is built from 15 residues. Looked up from germline, CDR1 is MDHEN and CDR2 is SYDVKM. The CDR3: CASNPEAPTYNEQFF. Here the CDR3 DNA reads TGTGCCAGCAACCCGGAGGCGCCGACCTACAATGAGCAGTTCTTC.

The CDR3 protein is CSVDTAYGYTF. As DNA, the CDR3 is TGCAGCGTTGATACTGCTTATGGCTACACCTTC. The J gene is TRBJ1-2, the V gene TRBV29-1; D gene uncertain. The germline V and J ends were trimmed by 3 bases and 5 bases, with 7 bases remaining between them. Germline V gene sequence: CDR1 SQVTM, CDR2 ANQGSEA. This CDR3 spans 11 amino acids.

The gene calls are TRBV5-1 and TRBJ1-1, with D possibly being TRBD1 (5 bases). Trimming took off 0 bases at V and 6 bases at J, with 12 bases between the two ends. Looked up from germline, CDR1 is SGHRS and CDR2 is YFSETQ. The CDR3 has 14 amino acids. CDR3 residues: CASSLGGESAEAFF. In DNA, the CDR3 is TGCGCCAGCAGCTTGGGGGGGGAGTCCGCTGAAGCTTTCTTT.

The genes are TRBV27 and TRBJ2-7, with 9 bases fitting TRBD2. Germline lookup yields CDR1 MNHEY and CDR2 SMNVEV (reference sequence). The CDR3 contains 14 residues. J was trimmed by 4 bases and V by 3 bases; bases with no gene match: 4. CDR3 nucleotide sequence: TGTGCCAGCAGTTTGGGGACTAGCCGGTACGAGCAGTACTTC. Translating it yields CASSLGTSRYEQYF.

This clone came up a few times. The V gene is TRBV5-6, the J gene TRBJ2-7; D is perhaps TRBD2 (5 bases). Germline assignment: CDR1 SGHDT and CDR2 YYEEEE. The CDR3 runs 13 residues. Trimming took 3 bases from V and 5 from J, leaving 12 bases between them. In DNA, the CDR3 is TGTGCCAGCAGCTCGGGGATCGGTAACGAGCAGTACTTC. This sequence encodes CASSSGIGNEQYF. The full variable domain, rest sourced from reference TRBV5-6 and TRBJ2-7, is DAGVTQSPTHLIKTRGQQVTLRCSPKSGHDTVSWYQQALGQGPQFIFQYYEEEERQRGNFPDRFSGHQFPNYSSELNVNALLLGDSALYLCASSSGIGNEQYFGPGTRLTVT.

This chain connects TRBV4-1 to TRBJ2-1; 10 bases are shared with TRBD2. CDR3 length: 16 amino acids. V lost 0 bases, J lost 7 bases, and 6 bases stayed unmatched. The germline CDR1 and CDR2 sequences are MGHRA and YSYEKL. CDR3 region: CASSQDQRGGWNEQFF. The CDR3 bases are TGCGCCAGCAGCCAAGATCAGCGGGGGGGCTGGAATGAGCAGTTCTTC.

The chain joins TRBV19 to TRBJ2-1; 7 positions match TRBD2. From germline, CDR1 is LNHDA and CDR2 SQIVND (reference sequence). Trimming cost V 2 bases and J 7 bases; bases outside gene matches: 5. This CDR3 has 14 residues. CDR3 loop: CASSIRGGRNEQFF. The DNA of the CDR3 is TGTGCCAGTAGTATAAGGGGAGGGCGGAATGAGCAGTTCTTC.

V gene TRBV7-3 combines with J gene TRBJ2-2; D remains unclear. The CDR3 is 13 residues long. The germline V gene has CDR1 SGHTA and CDR2 FQGTGA. Between the trimmed V and J ends, which lost 5 bases and 0 bases, there was a span of 4 bases. CDR3 loop: CASSRANTGELFF. The CDR3 DNA reads as TGTGCCAGCAGCCGGGCGAACACCGGGGAGCTGTTTTTT.

This chain joins TRBV29-1 and TRBJ2-7, with 7 bases lining up with TRBD1. This CDR3 comprises 12 residues. Unmatched junction bases numbered 7, after V lost 5 bases and J lost 6 bases. Germline loops: CDR1 SQVTM, CDR2 ANQGSEA. CDR3 bases: TGCAGCGTTACTAAGACAGGGCCCGAGCAGTACTTC. This encodes CSVTKTGPEQYF.

The chain uses TRBV2 and TRBJ2-7; D might be TRBD1 (5 bases). The CDR3 covers 15 residues. Germline CDR1 SNHLY, CDR2 FYNNEI. Trimming took off 2 bases at V and 4 bases at J, with 15 bases between the two ends. CDR3 in amino acids: CASSEPGRERYEQYF. As DNA, the CDR3 is TGTGCCAGCAGTGAACCGGGCAGGGAAAGGTACGAGCAGTACTTC.

This sequence joins TRBV4-3 and TRBJ2-3, with 7 bases lining up with TRBD1. J was trimmed by 6 bases and V by 0 bases; bases with no gene match: 3. The CDR3 is 14 amino acids. Germline CDR1 is LGHNA and CDR2 is YSLEER. The CDR3 loop reads CASSQEQGPDTQYF. CDR3 nucleotide sequence: TGCGCCAGCAGCCAAGAACAGGGGCCCGATACGCAGTATTTT.

The rearrangement uses TRBV19 and TRBJ1-5, with TRBD1 identical over 11 bases. V lost 5 bases, J lost 4 bases, and 4 bases stayed unmatched. Germline CDR1 and CDR2: LNHDA and SQIVND (reference sequence). The CDR3 runs to 15 residues. CDR3 in amino acids: CASSVDRGPNQPQHF. Written as DNA, the CDR3 is TGTGCCAGTAGTGTGGACAGGGGGCCGAATCAGCCCCAGCATTTT.

The chain combines TRBV29-1 with TRBJ2-1; D is ambiguous. The V gene's germline CDR1 is SQVTM and CDR2 ANQGSEA. V was clipped by 1 base and J by 4 bases, with 8 bases between them. The CDR3 loop spans 13 amino acids. The CDR3 region has the DNA TGCAGCGTTGAAGGGCTAGTATACAATGAGCAGTTCTTC. It yields the protein CSVEGLVYNEQFF.

This chain connects TRBV5-4 to TRBJ1-6, with 7 bases matching TRBD1. V trimming: 0 bases; J trimming: 7 bases; junction bases outside the gene matches: 4. Germline CDR1 is SGHNT and CDR2 is YYREEE (reference sequence). The CDR3 is 15 residues long. Written as DNA, the CDR3 is TGTGCCAGCAGCTTGGGGGACAGATCAAATTCACCCCTCCACTTT. Its protein is CASSLGDRSNSPLHF.

V usage is TRBV30 and J usage is TRBJ2-1, with 10 bases identical to TRBD1. The germline CDR1 and CDR2 sequences are GTSNPN and SVGIG (reference sequence). The CDR3 is 15 amino acids. The V and J ends lost 4 bases and 7 bases, in that order; junction bases with no gene match: 10. This CDR3 reads CAWTGFRTGGNEQFF. The CDR3 nucleotides read TGTGCCTGGACGGGTTTTAGGACAGGGGGTAATGAGCAGTTCTTC.

The CDR3 nucleotides are TGTGCCAGCAGCTTAGGGGTCGACTGGACCGGGGAGCTGTTTTTT. This translates into CASSLGVDWTGELFF. This chain connects TRBV7-6 to TRBJ2-2; D unclear. Germline V CDR1 and CDR2: SGHVS, FNYEAQ. The CDR3 is made up of 15 amino acids. The V gene lost 1 base and the J gene lost 5 bases, with 11 bases spanning the gap.

The CDR3 DNA follows: TGTGCCAGCAGCTTAGCGGGCAGCCCCGCGTATACGAACGAGCAGTACTTC. It specifies CASSLAGSPAYTNEQYF. V and J are TRBV7-2 and TRBJ2-7; D is ambiguous. The V end lost 0 bases, the J end lost 5 bases, and 20 bases lay between the germline ends. This CDR3 has 17 amino acids. The germline CDR1 and CDR2 sequences are SGHTA and FQGNSA.

The table lists this clone with a count of one. At the DNA level, this CDR3 is encoded by other sequences in the same sample as well. The chain joins TRBV6-1 to TRBJ2-1, with 12 bases identical to TRBD2. Trimming took 0 bases from V and 4 from J; bases not matched to a gene: 1. CDR3 length equals 16 residues. CDR1 and CDR2 (germline): MNHNS, SASEGT. The CDR3 spells CASSEAGLAGYNEQFF. The CDR3 region has the DNA TGTGCCAGCAGTGAAGCCGGACTAGCGGGGTACAATGAGCAGTTCTTC.

This clone occurred a few times. The chain uses TRBV5-6 and TRBJ1-1; 9 nucleotides agree with TRBD1. From germline, CDR1 is SGHDT and CDR2 YYEEEE. Trimming took 0 bases from V and 3 from J; bases not matched to a gene: 3. The CDR3 length is 15 residues. The CDR3 DNA reads as TGTGCCAGCAGCTTGGGGGGACAGGGAGACACTGAAGCTTTCTTT. Residues: CASSLGGQGDTEAFF.

The rearrangement uses TRBV11-2 and TRBJ1-3; D gene unclear. The CDR3 has 14 amino acids. Germline assignment: CDR1 SGHAT and CDR2 FQNNGV. V was cut by 5 bases and J by 4 bases, with 12 bases left in between. The CDR3 sequence is CASSPRVVGNTIYF. The CDR3 coding sequence is TGTGCCAGCAGCCCCCGGGTTGTCGGAAACACCATATATTTT. The complete variable domain, with remaining parts taken from reference TRBV11-2 and TRBJ1-3, reads EAGVAQSPRYKIIEKRQSVAFWCNPISGHATLYWYQQILGQGPKLLIQFQNNGVVDDSQLPKDRFSAERLKGVDSTLKIQPAKLEDSAVYLCASSPRVVGNTIYFGEGSWLTVV.

This chain joins TRBV6-5 and TRBJ1-1; TRBD1 matches at 8 bases. The V gene's germline CDR1 is MNHEY and CDR2 SVGAGI. V lost 8 bases, J lost 1 base, and 6 bases stayed unmatched. The CDR3 runs to 14 residues. CDR3 in DNA: TGTGCCAGCGGCCGGACAGGGTCGAACACTGAAGCTTTCTTT. It codes for CASGRTGSNTEAFF.

The chain carries TRBV4-3 and TRBJ2-7; maybe TRBD2 (6 bases). CDR1 and CDR2 from the germline V gene are LGHNA and YSLEER. The CDR3 loop spans 15 amino acids. Trimming took off 0 bases at V and 3 bases at J, with 12 bases between the two ends. In DNA, the CDR3 is TGCGCCAGCAGCCAAGATCGACTAGGGGACTACGAGCAGTACTTC. This encodes CASSQDRLGDYEQYF.

V gene TRBV5-1 combines with J gene TRBJ2-1; TRBD2 matches 7 bases. V gave up 0 bases and J gave up 3 bases; unmatched junction bases: 3. Germline values: CDR1 SGHRS, CDR2 YFSETQ. The CDR3 is made up of 15 amino acids. The CDR3 protein is CASSLVASGYNEQFF. CDR3 in DNA: TGCGCCAGCAGCTTGGTGGCTAGCGGCTACAATGAGCAGTTCTTC. Using reference TRBV5-1 and TRBJ2-1 for the parts outside the CDR3, the full variable domain is KAGVTQTPRYLIKTRGQQVTLSCSPISGHRSVSWYQQTPGQGLQFLFEYFSETQRNKGNFPGRFSGRQFSNSRSEMNVSTLELGDSALYLCASSLVASGYNEQFFGPGTRLTVL.

The V call is TRBV2, the J call TRBJ1-5, with TRBD1 identical over 7 bases. Germline loops: CDR1 SNHLY, CDR2 FYNNEI. The length of the CDR3 is 19 residues. V lost 4 bases and J lost 0; bases outside the gene matches: 15. For the CDR3, the DNA is TGTGCCAGCAGTGGGGGACAGACTATTTCAACGTATAGCAATCAGCCCCAGCATTTT. The encoded protein is CASSGGQTISTYSNQPQHF.